Sequencing of this TCR beta chain was carried out in a study of cytomegalovirus exposure and HLA in healthy donors. Primers included in the PCR were 60 Vbeta and 13 Jbeta primers. Produced via immunoSEQ multiplex PCR; TCRdb's table is partial and in-frame only. This sample has about 160,000 clones, with around four fifths found just once. Germline V CDR1 and CDR2: SGHTS, YDEGEE. V lost 5 bases, J lost 4 bases, and 10 bases stayed unmatched. The CDR3 spans 15 residues. The TCR sequence derives from a woman in her twenties or thirties in good health and CMV-seronegative. The sequencing sample was made of PBMCs. This chain connects TRBV5-8 to TRBJ2-7; 9 bases match TRBD1. CDR3 coding DNA: TGTGCCAGCAGACCCACAGGGGGCGGGGGTTACGAGCAGTACTTC. Its protein product is CASRPTGGGGYEQYF.